This T cell receptor (beta chain) was profiled in a study of control samples from healthy donors and cancer patients. This clone occurred once. Repertoires were generated with immunoSEQ multiplex PCR, while TCRdb's copy carries only in-frame clones and drops some. The top ten clones hold roughly 3.5% of a sample with roughly 40,000 clones, around nine tenths of them seen once. CDR1 and CDR2 (germline): SEHNR, FQNEAQ (reference sequence). V was trimmed by 9 bases and J by 2 bases, leaving 19 bases between them. There are 16 residues in the CDR3. The clonotype comes from a woman aged 50 to 65 in good health. Input material: blood. This chain links TRBV7-9 with TRBJ2-2; a possible D gene is TRBD1 (6 bases). In DNA, the CDR3 is TGTGCCAGATCCCGAGCAGGACAGCAAAACACCGGGGAGCTGTTTTTT. Translating it yields CARSRAGQQNTGELFF.